This T cell receptor beta chain is drawn from a study of blood T cell repertoires in COVID-19. Study as a whole: Sites in the United States, Italy and Spain provided acute and convalescent COVID-19 samples. Nucleic acid was either cDNA or gDNA, and it came from T cells, B-cell-depleted T cells, or PBMCs.

Under the authors' procedure: Estimates of nucleated cell counts were drawn from the amplification of reference gene primers. Profiled with immunoSEQ multiplex PCR; TCRdb holds only in-frame clones, not every one. D and trimming were read from the DNA, whereas the V and J calls and clone size are those reported in that table. This sample carries fewer than 200,000 clones, about 86% of them seen once, and the ten largest clones take over 7%. The germline CDR1 and CDR2 sequences are SGHTA and FQGTGA. V shed 5 bases, J shed 2 bases, and the junction held 8 bases outside the gene matches. The CDR3 spans 16 residues.

The TCR originated in a middle-aged man with active or convalescent COVID-19. This chain links TRBV7-3 with TRBJ2-3; 9 bases agree with TRBD2. Sequencing input: peripheral blood. The CDR3 coding sequence is TGTGCCAGCAGCCCTTCTAGCGGGAAACCCACAGATACGCAGTATTTT. Residues: CASSPSSGKPTDTQYF.